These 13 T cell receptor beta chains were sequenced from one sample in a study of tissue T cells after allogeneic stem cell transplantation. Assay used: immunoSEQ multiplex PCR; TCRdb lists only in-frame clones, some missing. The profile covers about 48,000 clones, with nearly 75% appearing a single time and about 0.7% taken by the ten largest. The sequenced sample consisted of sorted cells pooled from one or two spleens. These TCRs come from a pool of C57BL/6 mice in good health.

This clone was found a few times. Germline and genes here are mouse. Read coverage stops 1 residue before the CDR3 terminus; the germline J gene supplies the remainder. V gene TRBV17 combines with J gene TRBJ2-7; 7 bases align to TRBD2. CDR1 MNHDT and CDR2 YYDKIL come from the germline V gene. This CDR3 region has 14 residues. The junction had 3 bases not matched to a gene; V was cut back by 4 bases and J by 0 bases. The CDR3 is CASSIWGSSYEQYF. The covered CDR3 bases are TGTGCTAGCAGTATCTGGGGGAGCTCCTATGAACAGTAC. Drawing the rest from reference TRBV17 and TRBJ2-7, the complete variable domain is DTTVKQNPRYKLARVGKPVNLICSQTMNHDTMYWYQKKPNQAPKLLLFYYDKILNREADTFEKFQSSRPNNSFCSLYIGSAGLEYSAMYLCASSIWGSSYEQYFGPGTRLTVL.

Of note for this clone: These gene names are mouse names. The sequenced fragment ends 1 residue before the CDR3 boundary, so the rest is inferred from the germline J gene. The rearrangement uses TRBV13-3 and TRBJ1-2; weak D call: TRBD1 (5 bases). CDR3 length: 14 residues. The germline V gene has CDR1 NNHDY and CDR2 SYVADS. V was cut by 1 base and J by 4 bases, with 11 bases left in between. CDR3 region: CASSDRGRGSDYTF. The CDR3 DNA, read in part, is TGTGCCAGCAGTGATAGGGGAAGGGGCTCCGACTACACC.

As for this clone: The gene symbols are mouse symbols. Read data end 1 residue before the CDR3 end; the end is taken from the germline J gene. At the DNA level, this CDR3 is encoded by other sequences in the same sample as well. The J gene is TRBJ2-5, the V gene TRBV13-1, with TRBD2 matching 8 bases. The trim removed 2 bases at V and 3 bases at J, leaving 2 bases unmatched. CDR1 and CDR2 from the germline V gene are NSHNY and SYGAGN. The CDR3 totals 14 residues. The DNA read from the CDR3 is TGTGCCAGCAGTGACCCTGGGGGGCAAGACACCCAGTAC. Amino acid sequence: CASSDPGGQDTQY. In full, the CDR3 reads CASSDPGGQDTQYF.

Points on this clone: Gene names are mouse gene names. The CDR3 reads CASSIKGGSYEQYF. Incomplete CDR3 DNA: TGTGCCAGCAGTATTAAAGGGGGCTCCTATGAACAGTAC. The V gene is TRBV19, the J gene TRBJ2-7; possibly TRBD1 for D (6 bases). The CDR3 end lies 1 residue beyond the end of the read and is filled in from the germline J gene. The V gene's germline CDR1 is FNHDT and CDR2 SITEND (reference sequence). The V gene lost 2 bases and the J gene lost 0 bases, with 9 bases spanning the gap. The CDR3 length is 14 residues.

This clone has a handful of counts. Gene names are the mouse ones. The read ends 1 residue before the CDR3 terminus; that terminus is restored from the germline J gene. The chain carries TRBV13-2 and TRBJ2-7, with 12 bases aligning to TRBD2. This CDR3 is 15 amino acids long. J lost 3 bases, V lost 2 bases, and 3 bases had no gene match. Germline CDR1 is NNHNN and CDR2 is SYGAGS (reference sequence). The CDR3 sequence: CASGEGTGGIYEQYF. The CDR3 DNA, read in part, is TGTGCCAGCGGTGAAGGGACTGGGGGGATCTATGAACAGTAC.

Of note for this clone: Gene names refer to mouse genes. The sequenced part of the CDR3 DNA is TGTGCTAGCAGAACAGGGGAAGAACAGTAC. This translates into CASRTGEEQY. The entire CDR3 sequence reads CASRTGEEQYF. The V call is TRBV29, the J call TRBJ2-7; 7 bases are a match to TRBD1. With the read ending 1 residue before the CDR3 end, the germline J gene is used to fill in that end. The germline gives CDR1 MSHET, CDR2 SYDVDS. The CDR3 length is 11 residues. V shed 6 bases, J shed 7 bases, and the junction held 3 bases outside the gene matches.

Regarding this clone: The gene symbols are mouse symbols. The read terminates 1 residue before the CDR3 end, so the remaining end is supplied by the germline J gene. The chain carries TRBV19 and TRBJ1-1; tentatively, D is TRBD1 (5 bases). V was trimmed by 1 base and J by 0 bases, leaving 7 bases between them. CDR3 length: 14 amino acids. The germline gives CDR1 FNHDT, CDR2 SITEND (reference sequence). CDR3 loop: CASSISGTNTEVFF. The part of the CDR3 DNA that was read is TGTGCCAGCAGTATATCAGGGACAAACACAGAAGTCTTC.

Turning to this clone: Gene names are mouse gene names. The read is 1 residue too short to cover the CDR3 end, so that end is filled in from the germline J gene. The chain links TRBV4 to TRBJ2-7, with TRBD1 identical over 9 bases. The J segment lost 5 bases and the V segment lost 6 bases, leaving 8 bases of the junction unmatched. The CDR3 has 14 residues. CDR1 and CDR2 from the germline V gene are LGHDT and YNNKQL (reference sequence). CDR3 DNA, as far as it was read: TGTGCCAGCAGGCCCCTCCGGGACAGGGATGAACAGTAC. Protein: CASRPLRDRDEQY. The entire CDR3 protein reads CASRPLRDRDEQYF.

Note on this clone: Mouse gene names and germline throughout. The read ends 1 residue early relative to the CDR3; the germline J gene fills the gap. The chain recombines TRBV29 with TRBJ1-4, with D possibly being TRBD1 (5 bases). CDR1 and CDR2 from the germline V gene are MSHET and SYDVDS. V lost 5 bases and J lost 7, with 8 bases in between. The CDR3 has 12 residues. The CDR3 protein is CASSPGLERLFF. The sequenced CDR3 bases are TGTGCTAGCAGTCCAGGGCTCGAAAGATTATTT. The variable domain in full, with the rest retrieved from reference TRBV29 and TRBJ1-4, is DMKVTQMPRYLIKRMGENVLLECGQDMSHETMYWYRQDPGLGLQLIYISYDVDSNSEGDIPKGYRVSRKKREHFSLILDSAKTNQTSVYFCASSPGLERLFFGHGTKLSVL.

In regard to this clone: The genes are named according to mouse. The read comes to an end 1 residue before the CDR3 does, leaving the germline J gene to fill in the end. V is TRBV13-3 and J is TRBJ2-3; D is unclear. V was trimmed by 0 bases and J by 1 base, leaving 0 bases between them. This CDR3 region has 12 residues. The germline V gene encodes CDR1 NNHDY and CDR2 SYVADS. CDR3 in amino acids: CASSDGAETLYF. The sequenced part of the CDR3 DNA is TGTGCCAGCAGTGATGGTGCAGAAACGCTGTAT.

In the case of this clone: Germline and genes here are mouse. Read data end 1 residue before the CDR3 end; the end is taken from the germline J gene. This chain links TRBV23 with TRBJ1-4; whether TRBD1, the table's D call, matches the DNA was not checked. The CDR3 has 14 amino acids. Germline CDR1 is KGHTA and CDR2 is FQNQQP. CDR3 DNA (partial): TGCTCCAGCAGTCGGCAGGGGGCGAACGAAAGATTATTT. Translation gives CSSSRQGANERLF. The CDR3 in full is CSSSRQGANERLFF.

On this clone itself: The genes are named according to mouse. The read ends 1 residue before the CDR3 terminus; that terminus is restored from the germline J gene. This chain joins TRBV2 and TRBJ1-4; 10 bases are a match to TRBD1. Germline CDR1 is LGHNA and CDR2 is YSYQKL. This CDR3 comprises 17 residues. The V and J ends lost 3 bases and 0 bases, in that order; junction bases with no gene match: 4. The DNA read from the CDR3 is TGTGCCAGCAGCCACCCCGGGACAGGGGTTTCCAACGAAAGATTATTT. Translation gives CASSHPGTGVSNERLF. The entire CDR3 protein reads CASSHPGTGVSNERLFF.

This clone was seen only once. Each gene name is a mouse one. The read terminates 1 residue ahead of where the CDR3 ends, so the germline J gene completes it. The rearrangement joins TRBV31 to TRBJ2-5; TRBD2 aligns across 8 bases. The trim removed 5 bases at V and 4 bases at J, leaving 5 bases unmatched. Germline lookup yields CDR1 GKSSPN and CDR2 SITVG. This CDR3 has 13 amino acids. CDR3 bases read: TGTGCCTGGGGGCGGGGGGGCGAAGACACCCAGTAC. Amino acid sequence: CAWGRGGEDTQY. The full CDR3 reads CAWGRGGEDTQYF.